This T cell receptor beta chain is drawn from a study of blood T cell repertoires in COVID-19. In the study overall: Samples came from the United States, Italy and Spain, spanning acute and convalescent COVID-19.

Libraries were prepared by immunoSEQ multiplex PCR; TCRdb keeps only in-frame clonotypes and omits some of them. This sample has hundreds of thousands of clones, with around nine tenths found just once. V was clipped by 7 bases and J by 0 bases; unmatched bases: 5. Germline-derived CDR1 and CDR2 are MNHEY and SVGAGI. This CDR3 spans 14 amino acids. The sequence derives from a woman in her 70s with COVID-19, enrolled during active disease. The chain carries TRBV6-5 and TRBJ2-7; 8 positions agree with TRBD1. What was sequenced was peripheral blood. CDR3: CASTTGGNSYEQYF. In DNA form, the CDR3 reads TGTGCCAGCACAACAGGGGGGAACTCCTACGAGCAGTACTTC.